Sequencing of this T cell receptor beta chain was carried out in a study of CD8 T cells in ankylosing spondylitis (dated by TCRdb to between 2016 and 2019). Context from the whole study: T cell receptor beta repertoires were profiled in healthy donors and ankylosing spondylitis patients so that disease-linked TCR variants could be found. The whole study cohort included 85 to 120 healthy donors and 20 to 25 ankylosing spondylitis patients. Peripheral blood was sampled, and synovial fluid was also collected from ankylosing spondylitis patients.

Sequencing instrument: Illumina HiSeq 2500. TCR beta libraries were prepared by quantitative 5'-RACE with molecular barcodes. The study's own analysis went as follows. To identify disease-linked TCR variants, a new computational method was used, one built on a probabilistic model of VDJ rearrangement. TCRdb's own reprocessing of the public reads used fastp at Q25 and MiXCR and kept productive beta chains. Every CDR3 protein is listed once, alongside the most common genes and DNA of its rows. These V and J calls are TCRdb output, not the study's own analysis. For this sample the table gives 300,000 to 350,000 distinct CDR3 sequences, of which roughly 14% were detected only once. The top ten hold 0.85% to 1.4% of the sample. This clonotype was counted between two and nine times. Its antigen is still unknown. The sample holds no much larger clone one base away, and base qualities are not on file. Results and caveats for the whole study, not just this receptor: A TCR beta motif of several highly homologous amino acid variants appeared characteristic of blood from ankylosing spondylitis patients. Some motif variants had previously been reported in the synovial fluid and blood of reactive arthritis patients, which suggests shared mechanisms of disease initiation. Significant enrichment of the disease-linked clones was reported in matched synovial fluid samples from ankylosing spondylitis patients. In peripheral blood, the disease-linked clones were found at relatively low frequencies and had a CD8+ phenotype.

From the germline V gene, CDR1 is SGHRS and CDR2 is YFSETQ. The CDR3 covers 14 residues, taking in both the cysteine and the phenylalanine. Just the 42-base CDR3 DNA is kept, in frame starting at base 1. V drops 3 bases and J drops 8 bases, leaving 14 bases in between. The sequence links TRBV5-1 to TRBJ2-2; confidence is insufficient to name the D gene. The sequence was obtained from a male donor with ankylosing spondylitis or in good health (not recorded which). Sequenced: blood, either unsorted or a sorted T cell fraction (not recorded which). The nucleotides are TGCGCCAGCAGCTCCCGGACGGCGGCGGGGGAGCTGTTTTTT. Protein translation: CASSSRTAAGELFF.